This T cell receptor beta chain was sequenced during a study of vaccination and CD4 T cells after COVID-19 (dated 2022 in TCRdb). Study-wide context: SARS-CoV-2 positivity had been established in the convalescent patients by nasal swab PCR, and mild disease was recorded in nine or ten of these patients and severe disease in one. A few convalescent patients gave samples both early after vaccination (day 14) and late after vaccination (days 161 to 241). Post-COVID blood samples from convalescent patients were collected a median of about 110 days after diagnosis, with a range of roughly 35 to 180 days. In roughly eleven COVID-19 convalescent patients and several infection-naive healthy vaccine recipients, the spike-specific CD4+ TCR repertoire before mRNA vaccination was compared with the repertoire after mRNA vaccination. The cultures were stimulated with overlapping spike peptide pools from SARS-CoV-2 and from the common cold coronaviruses HCoV-NL63, HCoV-OC43 and HCoV-229E. Each participant got two doses of either the Pfizer-BioNTech BNT162b2 vaccine (n=8) or the Moderna mRNA-1273 vaccine (n=2). The convalescent cohort comprised six males and four females, including two Hispanic individuals, seven Caucasians, two Asians and one multiracial person. In control cultures, a CEFX viral epitope pool was used as positive control, an HIV-1 Nef peptide pool was used as negative control, or no peptide was added. Post-vaccine blood samples were taken a median of about 77 days after the second vaccine dose, with a range of roughly 14 to 250 days.

General study outcomes and caveats: Of the vaccine-specific clones in convalescent patients, 304 of 307, or nearly all, reacted only to SARS-CoV-2 spike and did not cross-react with common cold coronaviruses. The number of convalescent patients in the study was relatively small, and the study did not examine early timepoints following natural infection. Among convalescent patients, a median about 86% of the SARS-CoV-2-reactive clones seen after vaccination appeared only after vaccination, which suggests priming specific to the vaccine. Although the median number of SARS-CoV-2-reactive clonotypes went up from 20 to 25 after infection to some 40 after vaccination, the increase was not significant.

The meaning of the sample's time point label: late sampling 161 to 241 days after vaccination in three convalescent patients. In the paper's terms, the treatment or condition label means: roughly 10-day PBMC culture with coronavirus spike peptide pools or control peptides (ViraFEST assay). To expand antigen-specific T cells with peptide pools and then pick out the expanded clonotypes through TCR sequencing, the study relied on the ViraFEST assay. The convalescent patients' positive SARS-CoV-2 PCR tests fell between March and December 2020, which was before the Alpha, Beta and Delta variants emerged in the United States. Each well held 1.5 million to 2.5 million PBMCs cultured with roughly 10 ug/ml peptide pools in IMDM containing approximately 5% human AB serum and 7.5 to 10 IU/ml IL-2. On days 3 and 7, half of the culture medium was replaced with fresh IL-2-containing medium. CD4+ T cells were isolated after around 11 days of culture through negative selection using the EasySep CD4+ T cell isolation kit. Ficoll-Paque Plus gradient centrifugation was used to isolate PBMCs from whole blood, and the isolated PBMCs were then either used fresh or cryopreserved at -140C. Triplicate wells were generally used for each culture condition.

The library relied on PCR. TCR sequencing of DNA from cultured CD4+ T cells used the Oncomine TCR Beta short-read assay at the Johns Hopkins FTIC core. The QIAamp micro DNA kit was used to extract genomic DNA from the cultured CD4+ T cells. Oncomine TCR Beta libraries made from cultured CD4+ T cells were pooled using unique dual indexes and sequenced on an Illumina iSeq 100. Processing in the source paper ran as follows. Non-productive sequences were filtered out, and CDR3s that did not start with C, did not end with F or W, or were shorter than 7 amino acids were discarded. Antigen-specific clonotypes were identified using the MANAFEST web application through comparison of peptide-stimulated wells with reference and other culture wells. To be called positive, a clone needed an FDR below 0.05, an odds ratio above 5, and a productive frequency above 0.1% in at least two of three replicate wells. Clonotypes that were significantly expanded in both SARS-CoV-2 spike wells and at least one common cold coronavirus spike condition were defined as cross-reactive. Similarity between CDR3 sequences was evaluated in R version 3.6.1 using Levenshtein distances (stringdist) and unrooted phylogenetic trees (ape). TCRdb passed the public sequencing reads through fastp at Q25 and MiXCR, retaining productive beta sequences. For every CDR3 protein sequence, its rows merge into one entry that carries the most common genes and DNA. The authors' filters were not applied to this entry. This sample comprises roughly 26,000 distinct CDR3 sequences, roughly a third of them detected only once. Roughly 3.5% of the sample is held by the ten biggest clonotypes.

This clonotype was seen more than once but under ten times. Its antigen remains undetermined. No base-level quality is on record; no much larger clone is a single base apart. CDR1 and CDR2 (MNHNS, SASEGT) derive from the germline V gene. From cysteine to phenylalanine, the CDR3 is 13 amino acids long. Just CDR3 DNA is preserved here, 39 bases in frame from base 1. At the junction V is shortened by 7 bases and J by 7 bases, with 14 bases in between. The source is a human donor who had recovered from COVID-19. Sequences were derived from CD4+ T cells from blood, cultured in vitro, sampled about 7 months after SARS-CoV-2 vaccination. The sequence joins TRBV6-1 to TRBJ1-5, with a weak D call of TRBD1 (6 bases match). Here the CDR3 is given as CASIMTGGQPQHF. The nucleotides read TGTGCCAGCATCATGACCGGGGGCCAGCCCCAGCATTTT.